The clone carrying this T cell receptor beta chain was seen more than once but under ten times. As yet, its antigen is unknown. V was cut by 3 bases and J by 0 bases, with 6 bases left in between. Germline V CDR1 and CDR2: ENHRY, SYGVKD. This CDR3 contains 14 residues. This record comes from a study of CD8+CD57+ T cells in acquired aplastic anemia. Background on the study: Across the sorted CD4+ and CD8+ cells, DNA amounts averaged approximately 3.1 ug. General study findings and limits: Approximately 30 CD8+ CDR3 sequences were shared between patients and controls.

It was genomic DNA that served as the template for profiling TCR beta VDJ and CDR3. TCRdb reanalysed the reads using MiXCR and keeps one entry per CDR3 protein. This sample carries 95,000 to 150,000 distinct CDR3 sequences, 45% to 60% of them seen once, and the ten largest clones take about 31%. Before being chosen for sequencing, patients had shown CD8+CD57+ cell expansion by flow cytometry. With no exception, the patients had severe acquired aplastic anemia. Each patient gave a blood sample that was collected before any therapy had been received. J is TRBJ1-3 and V is TRBV10-3, with D perhaps matching TRBD1 (5 bases). This sequence was found in a human donor with aplastic anemia. Sequencing was done on a sample of sorted CD4+, CD8+, or CD8+CD57+ T cells (not recorded which) from PBMCs. Written as DNA, the CDR3 is TGTGCCATCAGTGACGGGGCCTCTGGAAACACCATATATTTT. Protein: CAISDGASGNTIYF.